This T cell receptor beta chain was identified during a study of immune evolution from preneoplasia to lung adenocarcinoma. Study-level background: HLA loss of heterozygosity: 6% to 7.5% AIS, 15% MIA, about 30% ADC, none AAH.

Study-level points and caveats: KRAS-mutant nodules had the highest T cell clonality.

The length of the CDR3 is 13 residues. Germline CDR1 LNHDA, CDR2 SQIVND (reference sequence). Trimming removed 0 bases from V and 7 bases from J, with 7 bases in between. Points on this clone: Antigen specificity is unknown.

Repertoires were generated with immunoSEQ multiplex PCR, while TCRdb's copy carries only in-frame clones and drops some. The sample carries about 16,000 clones, 75% to 90% recorded once. Material for sequencing was FFPE invasive lung adenocarcinoma tissue. J is TRBJ1-5 and V is TRBV19; the D is unclear. The TCR originated in a person between 65 and 80 years old with invasive lung adenocarcinoma. Here the CDR3 reads CASSIEGSQPQHF. CDR3 bases: TGTGCCAGTAGTATAGAGGGGAGCCAGCCCCAGCATTTT.